A single sample is the source of the 3 T cell receptor beta chains below, sequenced in a study of blood T cell repertoires in COVID-19. Assay used: immunoSEQ multiplex PCR; TCRdb lists only in-frame clones, some missing. The sample contains more than 100,000 clones, 82% of which appear only once. The sample was peripheral blood. The receptor source for this set is a woman aged 70-85 years with acute or convalescent COVID-19.

This clone was seen just once. The chain uses TRBV29-1 and TRBJ1-1; D uncertain. Trimming took 7 bases from V and 4 from J, leaving 13 bases between them. The germline V gene has CDR1 SQVTM and CDR2 ANQGSEA. This CDR3 spans 12 amino acids. The CDR3, as DNA: TGCAGCGCCTCGCCCGGAGGCACTGAAGCTTTCTTT. The encoded protein is CSASPGGTEAFF.

The rearrangement links TRBV3-1 (or the pseudogene TRBV3-2) to TRBJ1-2; no definite D call. Germline V gene sequence: CDR1 LGHDT, CDR2 YNNKEL (reference sequence). Trimming left V 2 bases short and J 8 bases short, with 21 bases between. The CDR3 runs to 16 residues. CDR3 DNA: TGTGCCAGCAGCCAATGGTTGGACTCTTCGGCGGGCGGCTACACCTTC. It encodes CASSQWLDSSAGGYTF.

V usage is TRBV28 and J usage is TRBJ2-2; the D gene is possibly TRBD1 (6 bases). Germline assignment: CDR1 MDHEN and CDR2 SYDVKM. Trimming removed 7 bases from V and 8 bases from J, with 20 bases in between. The CDR3 is 15 amino acids. The CDR3 sequence is CASTTNRAPTGELFF. Here the CDR3 DNA reads TGTGCCAGCACCACCAACAGGGCCCCTACTGGGGAGCTGTTTTTT. The full variable domain, with the rest looked up from reference TRBV28 and TRBJ2-2, is DVKVTQSSRYLVKRTGEKVFLECVQDMDHENMFWYRQDPGLGLRLIYFSYDVKMKEKGDIPEGYSVSREKKERFSLILESASTNQTSMYLCASTTNRAPTGELFFGEGSRLTVL.